A single sample is the source of the 8 T cell receptor beta chains below, sequenced in a study of T cells in Graves' hyperthyroidism and ophthalmopathy. Researchers took RNA transcripts and amplified the TCR beta CDR3 regions from them. An initial round of RT-PCR targeting the TCR CDR3 relied on the HTBI primer set. MiXCR, run by TCRdb on the multiplex PCR reads, gives a single entry per CDR3 protein. The table has about 420,000 distinct CDR3 sequences, approximately 15% seen once. The sequenced sample consisted of blood. The receptor set was obtained from a young woman with Graves' hyperthyroidism.

This clonotype was detected ten times or more. V gene TRBV10-3 combines with J gene TRBJ2-3; the match to TRBD2 covers 12 bases. The germline gives CDR1 ENHRY, CDR2 SYGVKD. The CDR3 covers 14 residues. With V trimmed by 10 bases and J by 4 bases, 6 bases remained unmatched. The CDR3 loop reads CASKTSGSSDTQYF. CDR3 nucleotides: TGTGCCAGTAAGACTAGCGGGAGCTCAGATACGCAGTATTTT.

This clonotype was picked up many times. The gene calls are TRBV4-2 and TRBJ2-1; tentative D call: TRBD2 (5 bases). V shed 3 bases and J shed 0 bases, with 9 bases lying between them. This CDR3 spans 15 amino acids. Germline assignment: CDR1 LGHNA and CDR2 YNFKEQ. CDR3 protein: CASSQGSGSYNEQFF. CDR3 in DNA: TGTGCCAGCAGCCAGGGGAGTGGCTCCTACAATGAGCAGTTCTTC.

This clonotype was observed many times. This rearrangement joins TRBV20-1 to TRBJ2-7; 9 bases map to TRBD1. Per the germline V gene, CDR1 is DFQATT and CDR2 is SNEGSKA (reference sequence). The length of the CDR3 is 15 residues. J gave up 2 bases and V 2 bases, and 7 bases lay outside the gene matches. The CDR3 nucleotides are TGCAGTGCTAGACACCCGGGACAGGGACCCTACGAGCAGTACTTC. Protein sequence: CSARHPGQGPYEQYF.

This clonotype was detected many times. The limits of the CDR3 on the DNA are not certain, so only TCRdb's listed CDR3 is given. The chain joins TRBV12-3 or TRBV12-4 to TRBJ2-1; the table's D gene call, TRBD2, was not cross checked with the DNA. The CDR3 is made up of 14 amino acids, end residues included. This CDR3 is CASSSSKTSREQFF.

This clonotype was observed many times. The rearrangement uses TRBV7-2 and TRBJ2-2, with TRBD1 matching 7 bases. With 5 bases clipped from V and 6 bases from J, the junction kept 3 bases outside the gene matches. From germline, CDR1 is SGHTA and CDR2 FQGNSA. The CDR3 runs to 13 residues. The CDR3 nucleotides are TGTGCCAGCAGCCGAGGACAGGCCGGGGAGCTGTTTTTT. It specifies CASSRGQAGELFF.

This clonotype was found a few times. The chain recombines TRBV12-5 with TRBJ2-6; D not resolved. The CDR3 is 13 residues long. Between the trimmed V and J ends, which lost 7 bases and 1 base, there was a span of 5 bases. The germline V gene has CDR1 LGHNT and CDR2 FRNRAP. The CDR3 DNA reads as TGTGCTAGTGCCCAATCTGGGGCCAACGTCCTGACTTTC. It yields the protein CASAQSGANVLTF.

The CDR3 sequence: CASSQDYQASYEQYF. CDR3 in DNA: TGTGCCAGCAGCCAAGATTACCAGGCCAGCTACGAGCAGTACTTC. This chain links TRBV4-2 with TRBJ2-7; D not certain. The CDR3 spans 15 residues. CDR1 is LGHNA, CDR2 YNFKEQ, per germline. The ends were cut back, 0 bases at V and 3 bases at J, with 12 bases in the middle.

This clonotype was observed many times. The V call is TRBV7-2, the J call TRBJ1-1; D is ambiguous. Trimming removed 1 base at V and 7 bases at J, with 13 bases between. The CDR3 consists of 14 residues. The germline V gene has CDR1 SGHTA and CDR2 FQGNSA. Written as DNA, the CDR3 is TGTGCCAGCAGCTTAGAGGAGGGATCGATTGAAGCTTTCTTT. Amino acid sequence: CASSLEEGSIEAFF. The variable domain in full, completed from reference TRBV7-2 and TRBJ1-1, reads GAGVSQSPSNKVTEKGKDVELRCDPISGHTALYWYRQSLGQGLEFLIYFQGNSAPDKSGLPSDRFSAERTGGSVSTLTIQRTQQEDSAVYLCASSLEEGSIEAFFGQGTRLTVV.